What follows describes a single T cell receptor (beta chain). Antigen unknown. Sequence at one end of the junction differs from germline and may be a read error. The CDR3 loop spans 15 amino acids. Germline lookup yields CDR1 LNHNV and CDR2 YYDKDF (reference sequence). This specimen comes from a study of metastatic and nonmetastatic thyroid tumors. At the level of the study: Samples came from malignant and benign thyroid patients, and repertoires were compared across blood and tumor or nodule tissue. Study findings and constraints: It was reported that TCR beta diversity was significantly higher in malignant thyroid tumors than benign nodules, in blood and tumor.

Every patient was untreated before thyroid surgery. As processed by the authors: Construction of a distant-metastasis classifier for papillary thyroid cancer relied on CDR3 differences across clinicopathological groups. Through MiXCR, TCRdb re-clonotyped the PCR reads. The V and J calls and clone size come from TCRdb's table, not from the authors' own analysis. This sample has about 26,000 clones, with under 30% found just once. The receptor was derived from a female donor with papillary thyroid cancer or a benign thyroid nodule (not recorded which). Some clones in this sample may be carry-over from other donors' samples. This rearrangement joins TRBV15 to TRBJ2-3; D is possibly TRBD2 (6 bases). Sequenced: blood. For the CDR3, the DNA is TGTGCCAACAGCAGAGAGCCTGGGACTGGCTATACGCAGTATTTT. Translating gives CANSREPGTGYTQYF.